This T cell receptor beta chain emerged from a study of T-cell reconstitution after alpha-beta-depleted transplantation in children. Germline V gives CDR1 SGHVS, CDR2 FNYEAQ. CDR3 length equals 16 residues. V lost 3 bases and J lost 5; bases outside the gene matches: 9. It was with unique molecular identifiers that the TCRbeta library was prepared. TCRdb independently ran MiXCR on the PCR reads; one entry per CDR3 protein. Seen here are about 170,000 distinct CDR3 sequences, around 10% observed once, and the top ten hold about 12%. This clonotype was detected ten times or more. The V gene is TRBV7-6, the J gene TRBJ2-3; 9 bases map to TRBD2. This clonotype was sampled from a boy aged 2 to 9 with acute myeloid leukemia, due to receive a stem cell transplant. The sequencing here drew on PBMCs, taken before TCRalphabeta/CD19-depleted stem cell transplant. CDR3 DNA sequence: TGTGCCAGCAGCTTTGGGCGGGGGGGCCTCCGAGATACGCAGTATTTT. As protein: CASSFGRGGLRDTQYF.